The 24 T cell receptor beta chains below were found in one sample sequenced in a study of T cells in Graves' hyperthyroidism and ophthalmopathy. Regions amplified from RNA transcripts were the TCR beta CDR3 regions. The study used the HTBI primer set for a first-round RT-PCR of the TCR CDR3. Each CDR3 protein gets one entry after TCRdb re-called the multiplex PCR reads with MiXCR. The profile shows a few hundred thousand distinct CDR3 sequences, roughly 14% of them singletons. Sample: blood. Every receptor here comes from a woman in her thirties with Graves' hyperthyroidism.

This clonotype was counted ten times or more. The rearrangement links TRBV20-1 to TRBJ1-2; the D gene is possibly TRBD1 (6 bases). The CDR3 loop spans 13 amino acids. Trimming pared 6 bases from V and 8 bases from J, leaving 19 bases between. In germline, CDR1 is DFQATT, CDR2 SNEGSKA (reference sequence). CDR3 nucleotide sequence: TGCAGTGCCCGGAAGGGGGGCAAGGAGGGCTACACCTTC. Translated: CSARKGGKEGYTF.

This clonotype was recorded a few times. This chain links TRBV24-1 with TRBJ2-7, with 7 bases that match TRBD1. V dropped 6 bases and J dropped 6; count of bases not matched to a gene: 4. The germline V gene has CDR1 KGHDR and CDR2 SFDVKD. The CDR3 has 12 residues. This CDR3 reads CATSNDRAEQYF. CDR3 bases: TGTGCCACCAGTAACGACAGGGCCGAGCAGTACTTC.

In this sample, this clonotype turned up many times. The rearrangement uses TRBV20-1 and TRBJ2-7; 10 bases are shared with TRBD2. The length of the CDR3 is 13 residues. CDR1 is DFQATT, CDR2 SNEGSKA, per germline (reference sequence). J gave up 3 bases and V 5 bases, and 4 bases lay outside the gene matches. In DNA, the CDR3 is TGCAGTGCTCTTCGACTAGCGGGCTACGAGCAGTACTTC. Amino acids: CSALRLAGYEQYF.

There are many counts of this clonotype. This sequence joins TRBV18 and TRBJ1-4; 7 nucleotides agree with TRBD1. V shed 8 bases, J shed 3 bases, and the junction held 6 bases outside the gene matches. The CDR3 extends over 14 amino acids. From germline, CDR1 is KGHSH and CDR2 LQKENI. The CDR3 protein is CASARQGANEKLFF. For the CDR3, the DNA is TGTGCCAGCGCCCGACAGGGTGCTAATGAAAAACTGTTTTTT.

This chain links TRBV19 with TRBJ2-2, with a possible D match to TRBD1 (6 bases). The germline gives CDR1 LNHDA, CDR2 SQIVND (reference sequence). The CDR3 sequence is 12 residues long. V lost 9 bases to trimming and J lost 6 bases, with 11 bases between them. Here the CDR3 reads CASRTVPGELFF. In nucleotides, the CDR3 is TGTGCCAGCCGGACAGTCCCCGGGGAGCTGTTTTTT.

This clonotype was recorded at least ten times. V gene TRBV3-1 combines with J gene TRBJ2-2; TRBD1 agrees at 7 bases. V was clipped by 6 bases and J by 3 bases; unmatched bases: 4. The CDR3 extends over 14 amino acids. Germline-derived CDR1 and CDR2 are LGHDT and YNNKEL (reference sequence). The CDR3 protein is CASSDRAHTGELFF. Here the CDR3 DNA reads TGTGCCAGCAGTGACAGGGCCCACACCGGGGAGCTGTTTTTT.

Only a few counts were recorded for this clonotype. This sequence joins TRBV5-6 and TRBJ2-7, with no clear D. CDR3 length: 13 residues. Between the trimmed V and J ends, which lost 4 bases and 3 bases, there was a span of 11 bases. The germline CDR1 and CDR2 sequences are SGHDT and YYEEEE. The CDR3: CASSAVPYYEQYF. The CDR3 nucleotides read TGTGCCAGCAGCGCGGTCCCCTACTACGAGCAGTACTTC.

This clonotype was detected ten times or more. This sequence joins TRBV20-1 and TRBJ1-2, with D hard to call. In germline, CDR1 is DFQATT, CDR2 SNEGSKA (reference sequence). Trimming took off 3 bases at V and 6 bases at J, with 14 bases between the two ends. The CDR3 loop spans 13 amino acids. CDR3 loop: CSASHGSADGYTF. Here the CDR3 DNA reads TGCAGTGCTAGCCACGGGAGCGCCGATGGCTACACCTTC.

The table lists this clonotype with many counts. This sequence joins TRBV28 and TRBJ2-7; the D gene is possibly TRBD1 (5 bases). The CDR3 runs 13 residues. Germline-derived CDR1 and CDR2 are MDHEN and SYDVKM. V lost 4 bases to trimming and J lost 5 bases, with 12 bases between them. The CDR3, as DNA: TGTGCCAGCAGTTACAGGTTTAGACACGAGCAGTACTTC. The encoded protein is CASSYRFRHEQYF.

V gene TRBV9 combines with J gene TRBJ1-1, with 10 bases that match TRBD1. The CDR3 runs 16 residues. V lost 3 bases to trimming and J lost 1 base; unmatched junction nucleotides: 6. The germline gives CDR1 SGDLS, CDR2 YYNGEE. In nucleotides, the CDR3 is TGTGCCAGCAGCGCCAGGGACAGGGGTAGGAACACTGAAGCTTTCTTT. As protein: CASSARDRGRNTEAFF. The whole variable domain, remainder taken from reference TRBV9 and TRBJ1-1, is DSGVTQTPKHLITATGQRVTLRCSPRSGDLSVYWYQQSLDQGLQFLIQYYNGEERAKGNILERFSAQQFPDLHSELNLSSLELGDSALYFCASSARDRGRNTEAFFGQGTRLTVV.

This clonotype was found many times. The chain has TRBV27 and TRBJ2-7; TRBD2 agrees at 10 bases. V was pared by 8 bases and J by 3 bases, with 10 bases of the junction left unmatched. In germline, CDR1 is MNHEY, CDR2 SMNVEV (reference sequence). The CDR3 length is 15 residues. The CDR3 here is CASGPRLAGVYEQYF. Written as DNA, the CDR3 is TGTGCCAGCGGTCCACGACTAGCGGGCGTCTACGAGCAGTACTTC.

V usage is TRBV12-3 or TRBV12-4 and J usage is TRBJ2-1; D could derive from TRBD1 or TRBD2 (5 bases each). The CDR3 length is 14 residues. V lost 10 bases and J 3 bases, leaving 16 bases between the germline ends. The CDR3 DNA reads as TGTGCCACCACCAAGGGGACGGACTACAATGAGCAGTTCTTC. This gives the protein CATTKGTDYNEQFF.

This clonotype turned up a few times. This chain connects TRBV10-3 to TRBJ1-2; D gene ambiguous. This CDR3 has 15 amino acids. Germline values: CDR1 ENHRY, CDR2 SYGVKD. V was cut by 0 bases and J by 1 base, with 9 bases left in between. CDR3 DNA: TGTGCCATCAGTGAGTCGAGGGAGGGTAACTATGGCTACACCTTC. It encodes CAISESREGNYGYTF.

This clonotype has ten or more counts. The CDR3 nucleotides read TGTGCCAGCAGCTTAGTCTTGTGGACTGAAGCTTTCTTT. Encoded protein: CASSLVLWTEAFF. The V and J genes are TRBV11-1 and TRBJ1-1; D not resolved. Deletions cut 1 base from V and 5 bases from J, with 8 bases between. The CDR3 spans 13 residues. The V gene's germline CDR1 is SGHAT and CDR2 FQDESV (reference sequence).

This clonotype was observed at least ten times. V and J are TRBV30 and TRBJ2-5; maybe TRBD2 (5 bases). The CDR3 totals 15 residues. Germline lookup yields CDR1 GTSNPN and CDR2 SVGIG (reference sequence). V lost 5 bases and J 0 bases, leaving 16 bases between the germline ends. In nucleotides, the CDR3 is TGTGCCTGGGGAGGAGAGCGTCTGTACCAAGAGACCCAGTACTTC. The encoded protein is CAWGGERLYQETQYF.

The CDR3 DNA follows: TGCAGTGCTAGAGATATGTACTCAGCCAAAAACATTCAGTACTTC. This sequence encodes CSARDMYSAKNIQYF. This rearrangement joins TRBV20-1 to TRBJ2-4; D call uncertain. Trimming took off 0 bases at V and 0 bases at J, with 9 bases between the two ends. Germline CDR1 DFQATT, CDR2 SNEGSKA (reference sequence). This CDR3 comprises 15 residues.

A word on this clonotype: Possible read error: a much larger clone is one base away. This CDR3 is missing its conserved last phenylalanine or tryptophan, likely due to a read error. As DNA, the CDR3 is TGTGCCAGCAGTTACTCGAAGGGGGGATTCACTGAAGCTTTCTCT. Translation gives CASSYSKGGFTEAFS. V usage is TRBV6-5 and J usage is TRBJ1-1, with a weak D call TRBD1 (6 bases). This CDR3 has 15 amino acids. Germline CDR1 MNHEY, CDR2 SVGAGI. V was trimmed by 0 bases and J by 4 bases, leaving 12 bases between them.

In its sample, this clonotype was seen a few times. A read error is possible here, since a much larger clone lies one base away. The chain carries TRBV30 and TRBJ2-7; a possible D gene is TRBD1 (6 bases). The germline gives CDR1 GTSNPN, CDR2 SVGIG (reference sequence). CDR3 length: 13 amino acids. The V end was cut by 4 bases, the J end by 4 bases, with 14 bases between. Here the CDR3 reads CAWKPDQGYEQYF. The CDR3 DNA reads TGTGCCTGGAAACCCGACCAGGGGTACGAGCAGTACTTC.

This clonotype was detected many times. This chain joins TRBV11-2 and TRBJ1-1; D not resolved. Trimming took 4 bases from V and 0 from J, leaving 9 bases between them. There are 14 residues in the CDR3. Germline loops: CDR1 SGHAT, CDR2 FQNNGV. CDR3 region: CASSSTVMNTEAFF. CDR3 DNA: TGTGCCAGCAGCTCGACCGTTATGAACACTGAAGCTTTCTTT.

This clonotype was detected many times. The chain carries TRBV2 and TRBJ2-1; a possible D gene is TRBD1 (5 bases). Deletions cut 3 bases from V and 2 bases from J, with 11 bases between. CDR3 length equals 15 residues. CDR1 and CDR2 (germline): SNHLY, FYNNEI. The CDR3 loop reads CASSELQGTYNEQFF. The CDR3 nucleotides are TGTGCCAGCAGTGAGCTCCAGGGCACCTACAATGAGCAGTTCTTC.

The genes are TRBV10-3 and TRBJ2-1; D gene unclear. Germline V gene data show CDR1 as ENHRY and CDR2 as SYGVKD. V lost 3 bases and J lost 15, with 15 bases in between. There are 12 residues in the CDR3. CDR3 nucleotide sequence: TGTGCCATCAGTGAATCTCTAATCCAATCGTTCTTC. It encodes CAISESLIQSFF.

This clonotype was observed a few times. The chain joins TRBV5-6 to TRBJ2-7; no reliable D call. Germline values: CDR1 SGHDT, CDR2 YYEEEE. The CDR3 runs 12 residues. The germline V and J ends were trimmed by 0 bases and 7 bases, with 8 bases remaining between them. DNA of the CDR3: TGTGCCAGCAGCTTGGGACCGCTAGAGCAGTACTTC. The encoded protein is CASSLGPLEQYF.

This clonotype was recorded a few times. J is TRBJ1-1 and V is TRBV7-2, with D possibly matching TRBD1 (5 bases). Trimming removed 9 bases from V and 4 bases from J, with 21 bases in between. This CDR3 is built from 15 residues. Germline CDR1 SGHTA, CDR2 FQGNSA. The CDR3 region has the DNA TGTGCCAGTAGTCCCCCCGGGGGAGGGCCCACTGAAGCTTTCTTT. It encodes CASSPPGGGPTEAFF. Combining the CDR3 with reference TRBV7-2 and TRBJ1-1 gives the whole variable domain GAGVSQSPSNKVTEKGKDVELRCDPISGHTALYWYRQSLGQGLEFLIYFQGNSAPDKSGLPSDRFSAERTGGSVSTLTIQRTQQEDSAVYLCASSPPGGGPTEAFFGQGTRLTVV.

The V and J genes are TRBV29-1 and TRBJ2-1; perhaps TRBD2 as D (6 bases). The CDR3 sequence is 12 residues long. The V gene's germline CDR1 is SQVTM and CDR2 ANQGSEA. V was clipped by 4 bases and J by 7 bases, with 11 bases between them. CDR3 nucleotide sequence: TGCAGCGTTGGGTTTGGGGGGAATGAGCAGTTCTTC. It is translated as CSVGFGGNEQFF.